This T cell receptor (beta chain) is drawn from a study of blood T cell repertoires in COVID-19. This clone was seen more than once but under ten times. In the original workflow: The assay estimated nucleated cells by amplifying reference gene primers. The data were produced by immunoSEQ multiplex PCR, yet TCRdb's version contains in-frame clones alone and is incomplete. D and trimming come from the DNA, and the V and J calls and clone size come from that table. The sample lists 120,000 or so clones, around 87% occurring once. Sequenced material: peripheral blood. The TCR was taken from a man aged 50 to 59 with acute or convalescent COVID-19.

This CDR3 reads CASTPAVAYEQYF. The CDR3 DNA reads TGTGCCAGCACCCCAGCTGTAGCTTACGAGCAGTACTTC. V and J are TRBV6-6 and TRBJ2-7; no definite D call. Trimming took off 7 bases at V and 4 bases at J, with 14 bases between the two ends. Germline-derived CDR1 and CDR2 are MNHNY and SVGAGI (reference sequence). This CDR3 region has 13 residues.